This passage covers 8 T cell receptor beta chains from one sample sequenced in a study. TCRdb re-analysed the reads in MiXCR, keeping a single row per CDR3 protein. Among 750 to 950 distinct CDR3 sequences listed, roughly 30% were seen once. Sequenced input: CD8+ T cells (not recorded whether cultured). Source of these receptors: a female donor.

As to this clonotype: One end of the junction does not line up with germline, which may come from a read error. The chain has TRBV4-1 and TRBJ2-7; D not certain. The CDR3 runs 13 residues. Germline V gene sequence: CDR1 MGHRA, CDR2 YSYEKL. CDR3 coding DNA: TGCGTCAGCAGCCAAGGCAGTATGGGCGAGCAATACTTC. It encodes CVSSQGSMGEQYF.

This clonotype is classed as medium-sized. This chain links TRBV19 with TRBJ2-5; D is unclear. This CDR3 contains 13 residues. The ends were cut back, 2 bases at V and 5 bases at J, with 9 bases in the middle. CDR1 and CDR2 from the germline V gene are LNHDA and SQIVND (reference sequence). The CDR3 here is CASSIRAPETQYF. CDR3 nucleotides: TGTGCCAGTAGTATAAGGGCGCCGGAGACCCAGTACTTC.

This chain uses TRBV11-3 with TRBJ2-6, with 8 bases matching TRBD1. This CDR3 comprises 18 residues. The V gene end was trimmed by 4 bases and the J gene end by 1 base; junction bases not matched to a gene: 9. CDR1 is SGHNT and CDR2 is YENEEA in the germline V gene. The CDR3 loop is CASSSYRDRKSGANVLTF. The CDR3 DNA reads TGTGCCAGCAGCTCGTACCGGGACAGGAAATCTGGGGCCAACGTCCTGACTTTC.

Concerning this clonotype: With a much larger clone just one base away, this may be a read error. The V and J genes are TRBV19 and TRBJ2-1; D is unclear. The CDR3 has 13 amino acids. The V gene's germline CDR1 is LNHDA and CDR2 SQIVND (reference sequence). V was trimmed by 3 bases and J by 9 bases, leaving 12 bases between them. CDR3 nucleotides: TGTGCCAGTAGTATTGCAGTACGCAGTGAGCAGTTCTTC. Encoded protein: CASSIAVRSEQFF.

By share, this clonotype ranks as large (0.1 to 1%). This sequence joins TRBV19 and TRBJ2-1; D is unclear. Per the germline V gene, CDR1 is LNHDA and CDR2 is SQIVND (reference sequence). Trimming took off 3 bases at V and 6 bases at J, with 9 bases between the two ends. CDR3 length: 13 residues. The CDR3 sequence: CASSIHHGNEQFF. CDR3 nucleotides: TGTGCCAGTAGTATTCACCACGGCAATGAGCAGTTCTTC.

By sample share, this clonotype is medium-sized. The DNA for the CDR3 is TGTGCCAGCTCACCGACAGGGGGCGCGGGGTCCACAGATACGCAGTATTTT. Protein product: CASSPTGGAGSTDTQYF. The V and J genes are TRBV18 and TRBJ2-3, with 10 positions matching TRBD1. The CDR3 runs to 17 residues. Per germline, CDR1 KGHSH and CDR2 LQKENI. With 3 bases clipped from V and 2 bases from J, the junction kept 8 bases outside the gene matches.

The chain links TRBV7-9 to TRBJ2-1; D may be TRBD2 (7 bases). Germline assignment: CDR1 SEHNR and CDR2 FQNEAQ (reference sequence). The V gene lost 5 bases and the J gene lost 2 bases, with 16 bases spanning the gap. The CDR3 loop spans 16 amino acids. The CDR3 sequence: CASSTWGGGAYNEQFF. The CDR3 region has the DNA TGTGCCAGCAGCACATGGGGCGGGGGCGCCTACAATGAGCAGTTCTTC.

Remarks on this clonotype: Relative to the germline gene, one junction end is altered; a read error may explain this. V is TRBV19 and J is TRBJ2-3, with D tentatively TRBD1 or TRBD2 (5 bases each). CDR1 is LNHDA, CDR2 SQIVND, per germline (reference sequence). The length of the CDR3 is 13 residues. The CDR3 here is CASSGRSTDMQYF. The CDR3 DNA is TGTGCCAGTTCGGGACGGAGCACAGATATGCAGTATTTT.